Each of the 7 T cell receptor beta chains below was sequenced from the same sample in a study of cytomegalovirus exposure and HLA in healthy donors. The method was immunoSEQ multiplex PCR; TCRdb's version includes in-frame clones alone and lacks a portion of them. Of tens of thousands of clones listed, about 95% were seen once; the top ten hold over 2%. The sample consisted of PBMCs. All receptors derive from a man younger than 35 in good health and CMV-seronegative.

V usage is TRBV2 and J usage is TRBJ2-7; TRBD1 might be the D (5 bases). Germline V gives CDR1 SNHLY, CDR2 FYNNEI. This CDR3 region has 11 residues. V lost 6 bases and J 5 bases, leaving 8 bases between the germline ends. CDR3 region: CASRQVDEQYF. CDR3 DNA: TGTGCCAGCAGACAGGTTGACGAGCAGTACTTC.

This CDR3 reads CASNEGLATYGYTF. CDR3 nucleotide sequence: TGTGCCAGCAATGAGGGATTAGCTACCTATGGCTACACCTTC. The rearrangement joins TRBV6-6 to TRBJ1-2; D gene unclear. Germline V gene lookup returns CDR1 MNHNY and CDR2 SVGAGI (reference sequence). The V end was cut by 7 bases, the J end by 4 bases, with 16 bases between. The CDR3 totals 14 residues.

The CDR3: CASSLIRDRGYEQYF. In DNA form, the CDR3 reads TGTGCCAGCAGCTTGATCCGGGACAGGGGCTACGAGCAGTACTTC. The rearrangement links TRBV5-5 to TRBJ2-7; 10 bases align to TRBD1. The germline CDR1 and CDR2 sequences are SGHKS and YYEKEE (reference sequence). V shed 1 base and J 3 bases; nucleotides not matched to a gene: 4. The CDR3 is 15 residues long.

The chain carries TRBV14 and TRBJ2-1, with D perhaps matching TRBD2 (5 bases). This CDR3 is 15 amino acids long. V was trimmed by 1 base and J by 3 bases, leaving 10 bases between them. Germline CDR1 SGHDN, CDR2 FVKESK. DNA of the CDR3: TGTGCCAGCAGCCAAGGTTTAGCGAACTACAATGAGCAGTTCTTC. Protein sequence: CASSQGLANYNEQFF. The whole variable domain, remainder taken from reference TRBV14 and TRBJ2-1, is EAGVTQFPSHSVIEKGQTVTLRCDPISGHDNLYWYRRVMGKEIKFLLHFVKESKQDESGMPNNRFLAERTGGTYSTLKVQPAELEDSGVYFCASSQGLANYNEQFFGPGTRLTVL.

The chain has TRBV28 and TRBJ1-1; D possibly corresponds to TRBD1 (6 bases). The CDR3 is 13 amino acids. The germline V and J ends were trimmed by 7 bases and 4 bases, with 13 bases remaining between them. Germline V CDR1 and CDR2: MDHEN, SYDVKM. The DNA for the CDR3 is TGTGCCAGCATCAGGACAGTAAGCACTGAAGCTTTCTTT. Its protein is CASIRTVSTEAFF.

The genes are TRBV15 and TRBJ1-2; TRBD1 might be the D (5 bases). CDR3 length equals 16 residues. V was shortened by 0 bases and J by 5 bases, with 16 bases between the two germline ends. Germline V lookup: CDR1 LNHNV, CDR2 YYDKDF (reference sequence). In DNA, the CDR3 is TGTGCCACCAGCAGAGATCCTGTTCACAGGCCATATGGCTACACCTTC. Translated: CATSRDPVHRPYGYTF.

V is TRBV6-1 and J is TRBJ2-7; TRBD1 matches 9 bases. This CDR3 region has 14 residues. J lost 1 base, V lost 10 bases, and 8 bases had no gene match. Germline CDR1 reads MNHNS; CDR2 reads SASEGT. CDR3 coding DNA: TGTGCCACCGACGGACAGGGGTTATCCTACGAGCAGTACTTC. Protein sequence: CATDGQGLSYEQYF.